This T cell receptor beta chain was obtained from a study of blood T cell repertoires in COVID-19. At the level of the study: From T cells, B-cell-depleted T cells, or PBMCs came the material, which was cDNA or gDNA.

Sequenced by immunoSEQ multiplex PCR; TCRdb stores in-frame clones only, minus some. The data hold fewer than 25,000 clones, with roughly nine tenths observed a single time. Germline V lookup: CDR1 SGHTA, CDR2 FQGNSA. Germline trimming cut 5 bases from V and 5 bases from J; bases unmatched to any gene: 7. The CDR3 runs 16 residues. Sequenced input: peripheral blood. The chain has TRBV7-2 and TRBJ2-5, with 14 positions matching TRBD2. The origin of this receptor is a human donor in a cohort sampled during active COVID-19. This CDR3 is CASSAGLAGGGETQYF. In DNA, the CDR3 is TGTGCCAGCAGCGCCGGACTAGCGGGAGGAGGGGAGACCCAGTACTTC.